This T cell receptor (beta chain) is from a study of OX40 agonist ivuxolimab in advanced cancers. Across the study: Dose-escalation cases comprised hepatocellular carcinoma, melanoma, renal cell or head and neck cancer. Prior therapy, whether anti-PD-1, anti-PD-L1 or anti-CTLA-4, was allowed, and roughly 44% had some. Study results and caveats: The authors did not determine the antigen specificity of the expanded peripheral T cells.

Collection of blood occurred at baseline, at cycle 4 day 1, and at cycle 7 day 1. To note about this clone: Its cognate antigen is unknown.

Germline V gives CDR1 MDHEN, CDR2 SYDVKM. The ends were cut back, 1 base at V and 3 bases at J, with 10 bases in the middle. The CDR3 is 15 amino acids. Data came from immunoSEQ multiplex PCR; TCRdb stores just in-frame clones and leaves some out. Altogether 76,000 or so clones are present, about 93% being singletons, with the ten largest covering less than 8%. The chain has TRBV28 and TRBJ1-3; TRBD1 might be the D (5 bases). Source: CD4+ or CD8+ T cells sorted from blood, taken in a trial of the OX40 agonist ivuxolimab. The clonotype was recovered from an adult with an advanced solid tumor such as melanoma, head and neck, liver or kidney cancer. CDR3 in amino acids: CASSLYRGRGNTIYF. In nucleotides, the CDR3 is TGTGCCAGCAGTTTATATCGGGGACGTGGAAACACCATATATTTT.